This T cell receptor beta chain was retrieved from a study of patients and donors after allogeneic stem cell transplantation. One entry per CDR3 protein results from TCRdb running MiXCR on the RT-PCR reads. Of under 200,000 distinct CDR3 sequences detected, approximately 28% appear once; the ten largest clones hold less than 3.5%. V lost 3 bases and J 6 bases, leaving 12 bases between the germline ends. This CDR3 has 13 amino acids. Germline values: CDR1 LGHNA, CDR2 YSLEER. The chain recombines TRBV4-3 with TRBJ2-7, with D possibly TRBD2 on 6 matching bases. The clonotype originates from a human donor who was either an allogeneic HSCT recipient or a stem cell or donor lymphocyte infusion donor (not recorded which). It is not recorded whose cells these are; they may come from a transplant donor. The sequencing input was blood, either unsorted or a sorted T cell fraction (not recorded which). This chain's CDR3 is CASSHTGGGEQYF. The CDR3 coding sequence is TGCGCCAGCAGCCACACTGGGGGAGGCGAGCAGTACTTC.